The 2 T cell receptor beta chains in this list originate from one sample, sequenced in a study of lymphopenia after photon versus proton radiotherapy. Measured with immunoSEQ multiplex PCR; TCRdb has only the in-frame clones, and not every one. The sample records approximately 29,000 clones, approximately 87% being singletons. The sequenced sample was peripheral blood, obtained from a patient treated with proton-based radiotherapy. These receptor sequences come from a woman in her 70s with pancreatic cancer.

The V call is TRBV27, the J call TRBJ2-7; a possible D gene is TRBD2 (6 bases). V was trimmed by 10 bases and J by 4 bases, leaving 23 bases between them. The CDR3 consists of 15 residues. Germline V gives CDR1 MNHEY, CDR2 SMNVEV (reference sequence). This CDR3 reads CATKSAGQGGYEQYF. Here the CDR3 DNA reads TGTGCCACCAAGTCGGCGGGGCAGGGAGGTTACGAGCAGTACTTC.

The chain recombines TRBV9 with TRBJ2-7, with D perhaps being TRBD1 or TRBD2 (5 bases each). CDR1 and CDR2 from the germline V gene are SGDLS and YYNGEE. The V end was cut by 4 bases, the J end by 2 bases, with 16 bases between. This CDR3 comprises 15 residues. Written as DNA, the CDR3 is TGTGCCAGCAGCACTCACGACAGCGGAACCTACGAGCAGTACTTC. It encodes CASSTHDSGTYEQYF.